This section outlines one T cell receptor beta chain sequence together with its context. Its antigen remains unidentified. Per-nucleotide qualities are absent, and no much larger clonotype sits a single base away. Via the germline V gene (reference sequence), CDR1 is MNHEY and CDR2 SMNVEV. From cysteine to phenylalanine, the CDR3 is 18 amino acids long. Kept here is only the CDR3 DNA, which spans 54 bases and is read in frame from base 1. The germline V end is reduced by 5 bases and the J end by 0 bases; junction bases left unmatched: 7. Healthy HIV-negative adults with no recently reported acute infections or vaccinations were included as donors. Only Caucasian adults living in Nashville, Tennessee, USA were represented among the donors. CD4+ T cells were enriched by magnetic negative selection; naive cells were then positively selected on CD45RA, and the negative fraction formed the memory subset. After blood collection by leukapheresis, PBMCs were isolated using Ficoll-Histopaque density gradient centrifugation and then cryopreserved in the vapor phase of liquid nitrogen. Analytical flow cytometry was used to check the purity and quantity of each magnetically sorted T cell population. Each sorted fraction had its genomic DNA isolated and then quantified by UV absorbance on a Nanodrop 2000c.

These data come from a study of shared clonotypes between healthy human individuals (TCRdb year 2020). Background on the whole study: The cohort comprised a couple of women and a few men aged 18 to 49 years. Libraries were prepared and TCR repertoires were sequenced by different laboratories using diverse techniques, in order to increase sequencing depth and limit assay-specific biases. Per donor, three plates each were used for CD4 naive and CD4 memory, two for CD8 naive, and one for CD8 memory. Blood TCR repertoires of about five healthy adults were deeply sequenced to estimate repertoire size and the extent of clonotype sharing between individuals. Per donor, leukapheresis produced somewhere between about 0.9 and 10 billion PBMCs.

Summary of the overall study and its limitations: Only blood was sampled, and tissue TCR repertoires likely differ from those in blood. When a few donors were compared, the shared fraction of clonotypes was around 4.6% for naive CD4, over 3% for naive CD8, about 2.5% for memory CD4, and 0.3% to 0.5% for memory CD8. Pairwise subsampling led to the expectation that sequencing depth would affect the degree of clonotype sharing among donors. Naive subsets generally had larger estimated clonotype richness than memory subsets did. Higher generation probabilities were observed for clonotypes shared by all four sorted-subset donors than for non-shared clonotypes. Because the study included only a small number of donors, the genetic and exposure-history diversity represented was limited. Incomplete sequencing was indicated by rarefaction of sorted-subset datasets, despite the large sequencing depth.

Using the deep immunoSEQ assay, multiplex PCR amplified TCR CDR3 regions from genomic DNA. Extracted genomic DNA from each cell subset was distributed evenly across all wells of several immunoSEQ 96-well plates, and each plate was treated as a replicate. For sorted subsets, each replicate PCR was loaded with 200 ng genomic DNA, equivalent to 30,000 or so T cell genomes. Purified libraries were quantified with a Qubit 3.0 fluorometer, sized on a Bioanalyzer 2100, and re-quantified with the KAPA Library Quantification kit. Each immunoSEQ 96-well plate was sequenced on its own single-read 150-cycle Illumina NextSeq 550 flow cell. The original methods were these. Because the immunoSEQ output held only junctional sequences and lacked quality scores, the filtering could not match the filtering applied to full-length reads. Sequences were annotated with PyIR, a Python wrapper for IgBLAST v1.9, and V/J genes and CDR3 were assigned using IMGT germline references. Any read was removed if the V/J assignment was weak (E-value above 1e-6), the CDR3 was missing, or the read contained stop codons, out-of-frame junctions, or ambiguous translated residues. A V3J clonotype was defined by an identical inferred V gene, J gene, and CDR3 amino acid sequence. Percentage overlap between repertoires was calculated by dividing the number of shared unique clonotypes by the size of the smaller repertoire. Richness of each repertoire was evaluated using RTK rarefaction, the Chao1 estimator, and Recon v2.1 estimates of unobserved clonotypes. For all TCRbeta clonotypes obtained by the gDNA method from a few donors, generation probabilities were computed with OLGA. The table was pulled from immuneACCESS by TCRdb, which kept in-frame rearrangements only. Such tables lose some clones; where checked, under half of the loss comes from unresolved V genes, and the rest has no known cause. That table is the source of V, J and clone size, and D and trimming were worked out from the DNA. This sample has roughly 2.5 million clones in its table, and 85% to 95% of those were observed once. Of the sample, around 0.14% falls within the top ten clones.

The sequenced sample was naive CD4+ T cells sorted from blood. The sample's cell subset or site label, in plain terms: CD45RA+ positively selected. The V gene is TRBV27 and the J gene is TRBJ2-3; 14 central bases correspond to TRBD2. The receptor comes from a young man in good health. The sequenced DNA: TGTGCCAGCAGTGGGGGACTAGCGGGGGCCGCTAGCACAGATACGCAGTATTTT. Its protein reads: CASSGGLAGAASTDTQYF.